The rows below give T cell receptor beta chains drawn from one sample of a study of cytomegalovirus exposure and HLA in healthy donors. The table came from immunoSEQ multiplex PCR; TCRdb's copy has only in-frame clones and leaves some out. The sample contains approximately 100,000 clones, 60% to 85% of which appear only once. Material for sequencing was PBMCs. The receptors originated from a female donor in good health and CMV-seropositive. CDR3s include the opening cysteine and the closing phenylalanine or tryptophan. A D gene is named only where the DNA matches it firmly. Some rows mark clone size as missing; the rest say once, few, many or name a class of expanded clone.

clone size	D gene	V gene	J gene	CDR3 protein	CDR3 DNA
-	-	TRBV7-2	TRBJ2-7	CASSGTGLANSYEQYF	TGTGCCAGCAGCGGGACGGGACTCGCTAATTCCTACGAGCAGTACTTC
-	-	TRBV5-1	TRBJ2-5	CASSLGTDVGETQYF	TGCGCCAGCAGCTTGGGGACAGACGTGGGGGAGACCCAGTACTTC
-	TRBD1	TRBV7-9	TRBJ1-4	CSSSQGQAQNEKLFF	TGTTCCAGCAGCCAGGGACAGGCGCAAAATGAAAAACTGTTTTTT
-	-	TRBV10-3	TRBJ1-1	CANSRDQDTEAFF	TGTGCCAATAGCAGGGATCAGGACACTGAAGCTTTCTTT
-	TRBD2	TRBV7-9	TRBJ2-7	CASSLGSGSLYEQYF	TGTGCCAGCAGCTTGGGCAGCGGGAGTCTGTACGAGCAGTACTTC
-	-	TRBV7-2	TRBJ1-1	CASSSRTVRNTEAFF	TGTGCCAGCAGCTCGAGGACAGTGCGCAACACTGAAGCTTTCTTT
-	TRBD1	TRBV5-4	TRBJ2-7	CASSIGTGDSYEQYF	TGTGCCAGCAGCATAGGGACAGGGGACAGCTACGAGCAGTACTTC
-	TRBD1	TRBV19	TRBJ1-1	CASSTRGQGNTEAFF	TGTGCCAGTAGTACCCGCGGACAGGGGAACACTGAAGCTTTCTTT
-	TRBD1	TRBV5-8	TRBJ2-1	CASSPWDRGRSYNEQFF	TGTGCCAGCAGCCCGTGGGACAGGGGTCGATCCTACAATGAGCAGTTCTTC
-	TRBD1	TRBV6-1	TRBJ1-2	CASGETGANYGYTF	TGTGCCAGCGGGGAGACAGGGGCTAACTATGGCTACACCTTC
few	-	TRBV2	TRBJ2-7	CASSAVSGSYEQYF	TGTGCCAGCAGTGCCGTTAGCGGCAGCTACGAGCAGTACTTC
-	TRBD1	TRBV5-1	TRBJ1-2	CASSPGTGETGSGYTF	TGCGCCAGCAGCCCGGGGACAGGGGAAACTGGAAGTGGCTACACCTTC
-	TRBD1	TRBV5-1	TRBJ1-1	CASSLTGGSTEAFF	TGCGCCAGCAGCCTAACAGGGGGTAGCACTGAAGCTTTCTTT
once	-	TRBV2	TRBJ1-2	CAKTDGSDYGYTF	TGTGCCAAGACCGACGGGAGTGACTATGGCTACACCTTC
-	-	TRBV28	TRBJ2-4	CASSEDGVAKNIQYF	TGTGCCAGCAGTGAAGACGGAGTAGCCAAAAACATTCAGTACTTC
-	-	TRBV29-1	TRBJ2-1	CSVDQSSRSYNEQFF	TGCAGCGTTGACCAATCTTCCCGCAGCTACAATGAGCAGTTCTTC
-	TRBD2	TRBV5-4	TRBJ2-2	CASSSRLAGDTGELFF	TGTGCCAGCAGCTCCCGACTAGCGGGAGATACCGGGGAGCTGTTTTTT
-	TRBD1	TRBV7-2	TRBJ1-2	CASSPEGAGYGYTF	TGTGCCAGCAGCCCAGAGGGGGCAGGTTATGGCTACACCTTC